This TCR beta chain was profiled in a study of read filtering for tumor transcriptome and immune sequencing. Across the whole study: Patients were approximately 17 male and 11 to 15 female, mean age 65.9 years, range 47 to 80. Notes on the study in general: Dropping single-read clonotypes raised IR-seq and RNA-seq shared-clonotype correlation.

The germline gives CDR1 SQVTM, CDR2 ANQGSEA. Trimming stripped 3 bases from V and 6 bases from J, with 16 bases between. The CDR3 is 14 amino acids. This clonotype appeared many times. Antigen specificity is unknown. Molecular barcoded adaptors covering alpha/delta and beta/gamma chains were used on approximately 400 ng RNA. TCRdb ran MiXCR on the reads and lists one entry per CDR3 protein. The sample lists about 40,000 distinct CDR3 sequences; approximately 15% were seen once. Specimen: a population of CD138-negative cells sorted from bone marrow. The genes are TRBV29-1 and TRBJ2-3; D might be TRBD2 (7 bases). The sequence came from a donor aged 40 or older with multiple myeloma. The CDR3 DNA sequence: TGCAGCGTTGATAGGGGGGGGCGCGGTGATACGCAGTATTTT. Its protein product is CSVDRGGRGDTQYF.